Presented here are 27 T cell receptor beta chains from one specimen sequenced in a study of post-analysis software for immune sequencing data. These receptors lack a known antigen. Study findings and constraints: Higher frequency in patients than in controls was seen for a handful of TRBV segments, with TRBV5-6, TRBV5-1 and TRBV20-1 among them.

Unique molecular identifiers were present in the TCR beta cDNA libraries. TCRdb processed the PCR reads anew with MiXCR; each CDR3 protein has one entry. The table has fewer than 700,000 distinct CDR3 sequences, 40% to 50% seen once. Sequencing was carried out using blood. The receptors stem from a girl aged 5 to 17 with multiple sclerosis.

The rearrangement uses TRBV10-3 and TRBJ2-1; D is undetermined. The CDR3 runs to 17 residues. V lost 0 bases, J lost 10 bases, and 22 bases lay in between. Looked up from germline, CDR1 is ENHRY and CDR2 is SYGVKD. As DNA, the CDR3 is TGTGCCATCAGTGAGTCCGGAACTACTTCGCCGGTGGAGGAGCAGTTCTTC. Encoded protein: CAISESGTTSPVEEQFF.

A few counts support this clonotype. J is TRBJ2-5 and V is TRBV2, with D perhaps TRBD1 (6 bases). Trimming took off 1 base at V and 2 bases at J, with 14 bases between the two ends. Germline V gives CDR1 SNHLY, CDR2 FYNNEI. The CDR3 totals 16 residues. CDR3 residues: CASSEDRVNLQETQYF. The CDR3 DNA follows: TGTGCCAGCAGTGAAGACAGGGTAAATCTACAAGAGACCCAGTACTTC. The whole variable domain, remainder taken from reference TRBV2 and TRBJ2-5, is EPEVTQTPSHQVTQMGQEVILRCVPISNHLYFYWYRQILGQKVEFLVSFYNNEISEKSEIFDDQFSVERPDGSNFTLKIRSTKLEDSAMYFCASSEDRVNLQETQYFGPGTRLLVL.

This clonotype appeared a few times. V and J are TRBV29-1 and TRBJ1-2; 10 bases map to TRBD1. The CDR3 contains 13 residues. Germline loops: CDR1 SQVTM, CDR2 ANQGSEA. J lost 7 bases, V lost 3 bases, and 5 bases had no gene match. As DNA, the CDR3 is TGCAGCGTTGAGCGACAGGGGGCTCGTGGCTACACCTTC. Encoded protein: CSVERQGARGYTF. Supplemented by reference TRBV29-1 and TRBJ1-2, the full variable domain reads SAVISQKPSRDICQRGTSLTIQCQVDSQVTMMFWYRQQPGQSLTLIATANQGSEATYESGFVIDKFPISRPNLTFSTLTVSNMSPEDSSIYLCSVERQGARGYTFGSGTRLTVV.

In this sample, this clonotype turned up many times. The genes are TRBV5-5 and TRBJ2-3; weak D call: TRBD2 (6 bases). V was pared by 0 bases and J by 1 base, with 9 bases between. Germline V gives CDR1 SGHKS, CDR2 YYEKEE (reference sequence). This CDR3 spans 15 amino acids. Here the CDR3 DNA reads TGTGCCAGCAGCTTGGGGTCTAGCGGCACAGATACGCAGTATTTT. It specifies CASSLGSSGTDTQYF.

V and J are TRBV12-3 or TRBV12-4 and TRBJ1-1; D call uncertain. This CDR3 is 12 amino acids long. V lost 8 bases and J 1 base, leaving 8 bases between the germline ends. The CDR3 loop is CASGYTNTEAFF. The DNA of the CDR3 is TGTGCCAGCGGATACACGAACACTGAAGCTTTCTTT.

The rearrangement uses TRBV12-3 or TRBV12-4 and TRBJ2-1; D not certain. V gave up 1 base and J gave up 15 bases, with 16 bases separating them. The CDR3 runs 13 residues. CDR3 nucleotide sequence: TGTGCCAGCAGTTTAGTCGCCGGCTCAGAAGGGTTCTTC. It codes for CASSLVAGSEGFF.

This clonotype occurred a few times. The chain uses TRBV5-1 and TRBJ2-5; a possible D gene is TRBD1 (8 bases). The CDR3 consists of 20 residues. Trimming cost V 0 bases and J 0 bases, with 24 bases left between them. Looked up from germline, CDR1 is SGHRS and CDR2 is YFSETQ. DNA for the CDR3: TGCGCCAGCAGCTTGGCCAGGGGGCGGAATCTACTAGCGTACCAAGAGACCCAGTACTTC. Translating gives CASSLARGRNLLAYQETQYF.

The chain couples TRBV30 to TRBJ1-2; no reliable D call. V was pared by 8 bases and J by 8 bases, with 18 bases between. The CDR3 is 12 amino acids. Per germline, CDR1 GTSNPN and CDR2 SVGIG (reference sequence). CDR3 nucleotides: TGTGCCGTTGCCAGCGGCGGAGGAGGCTACACCTTC. Encoded protein: CAVASGGGGYTF.

Only one count was recorded for this clonotype. This chain uses TRBV12-3 or TRBV12-4 with TRBJ2-3, with 7 bases identical to TRBD1. This CDR3 comprises 13 residues. After removal of 5 bases from V and 6 bases from J, the junction contained 5 bases not matched to a gene. The CDR3 DNA reads as TGTGCCAGCAGTGCCGAACAGGGGGATACGCAGTATTTT. It translates to CASSAEQGDTQYF.

Regarding this clonotype: Relative to the germline gene, one junction end is altered; a read error may explain this. The rearrangement joins TRBV7-2 to TRBJ2-1; D call uncertain. The germline gives CDR1 SGHTA, CDR2 FQGNSA. The CDR3 has 12 residues. CDR3 DNA sequence: TGTGCCAGCAGCCCCCAAGGAAATGGGCAGTTCTTC. It specifies CASSPQGNGQFF.

This clonotype was detected only a few times. V and J are TRBV5-6 and TRBJ2-1, with D maybe TRBD2 (5 bases). Trimming removed 0 bases from V and 7 bases from J, with 8 bases in between. Germline CDR1 SGHDT, CDR2 YYEEEE. This CDR3 comprises 13 residues. CDR3: CASSLVSVNEQFF. The CDR3 bases are TGTGCCAGCAGCTTGGTTAGCGTGAATGAGCAGTTCTTC.

The chain recombines TRBV29-1 with TRBJ2-5; D is perhaps TRBD2 (5 bases). The germline CDR1 and CDR2 sequences are SQVTM and ANQGSEA. V was shortened by 2 bases and J by 5 bases, with 9 bases between the two germline ends. The CDR3 contains 12 residues. The CDR3 DNA follows: TGCAGCGTTGAAATCGTAGCGGAGACCCAGTACTTC. Its protein product is CSVEIVAETQYF.

The rearrangement uses TRBV12-3 or TRBV12-4 and TRBJ2-7; 11 bases align to TRBD2. Trimming cost V 5 bases and J 0 bases; bases outside gene matches: 9. The CDR3 runs 17 residues. CDR3 bases: TGTGCCAGCAGTCCAGGACTAGCGGGCGGTCTCTCCTACGAGCAGTACTTC. Its translation is CASSPGLAGGLSYEQYF.

The chain couples TRBV29-1 to TRBJ2-5; 7 positions agree with TRBD2. This CDR3 contains 15 residues. Trimming took 4 bases from V and 3 from J; bases not matched to a gene: 11. CDR1 is SQVTM and CDR2 is ANQGSEA in the germline V gene. This CDR3 reads CSVVLAGESEETQYF. Written as DNA, the CDR3 is TGCAGCGTTGTCTTAGCGGGTGAATCCGAAGAGACCCAGTACTTC.

This sequence joins TRBV12-3 or TRBV12-4 and TRBJ2-7; TRBD2 is a possible D gene (6 bases). Trimming shortened V by 6 bases and J by 2 bases, and 14 bases separated the two germline ends. The CDR3 sequence is 14 residues long. The CDR3 region has the DNA TGTGCCAGCAGGACGCAGTCGGGGGCCTACGAGCAGTACTTC. Its translation: CASRTQSGAYEQYF.

The chain employs TRBV10-3 and TRBJ2-5; D is unresolved. The last part of the DNA fits TRBJ2-7 better; the J call may be wrong. The CDR3 totals 14 residues. CDR1 is ENHRY, CDR2 SYGVKD, per germline. DNA of the CDR3: TGTGCCATCAGTGCGGGCAGGAGTGCTTACGAGCAGTACTTC. Translated, it gives CAISAGRSAYEQYF.

V is TRBV29-1 and J is TRBJ2-1; D might be TRBD1 (5 bases). Trimming stripped 4 bases from V and 7 bases from J, with 11 bases between. The CDR3 runs 12 residues. Germline CDR1 and CDR2: SQVTM and ANQGSEA. This CDR3 is CSVARVNNEQFF. CDR3 nucleotides: TGCAGCGTTGCCAGGGTCAATAATGAGCAGTTCTTC.

This clonotype appeared a few times. V gene TRBV3-1 combines with J gene TRBJ2-4; D is possibly TRBD2 (5 bases). The CDR3 totals 15 residues. CDR1 LGHDT and CDR2 YNNKEL come from the germline V gene (reference sequence). Trimming pared 3 bases from V and 13 bases from J, leaving 22 bases between. The CDR3 loop reads CASSHAGGYVREQYF. CDR3 in DNA: TGTGCCAGCAGCCACGCGGGCGGCTACGTAAGGGAGCAGTACTTC.

This clonotype was seen only a few times. This chain joins TRBV15 and TRBJ2-1, with D possibly matching TRBD1 (6 bases). With 0 bases removed from V and 6 bases from J, the gap between germline ends came to 21 bases. The germline gives CDR1 LNHNV, CDR2 YYDKDF (reference sequence). CDR3 length equals 18 residues. The CDR3 DNA reads TGTGCCACCAGCAGAGATGAGGATTGGTGGACAGACGGCAATGAGCAGTTCTTC. Translated: CATSRDEDWWTDGNEQFF.

The gene calls are TRBV12-3 or TRBV12-4 and TRBJ2-3; D is unresolved. V gave up 2 bases and J gave up 2 bases, with 5 bases separating them. The CDR3 runs to 13 residues. This chain's CDR3 is CASSLMSTDTQYF. CDR3 nucleotides: TGTGCCAGCAGTTTAATGTCCACAGATACGCAGTATTTT.

A remark on this clonotype: At one end the junction does not follow the germline gene, possibly because of a read error. The J gene is TRBJ2-1, the V gene TRBV12-3 or TRBV12-4; TRBD1 aligns across 10 bases. This CDR3 comprises 14 residues. CDR3 amino acids: CASSATGGKNEQFF. DNA for the CDR3: TGCGCCAGCAGTGCGACAGGGGGCAAAAATGAGCAGTTCTTC.

J is TRBJ2-7 and V is TRBV10-3; possible D gene TRBD1, 5 bases. The CDR3 runs to 14 residues. From germline, CDR1 is ENHRY and CDR2 SYGVKD. Deletions cut 1 base from V and 1 base from J, with 8 bases between. The CDR3, as DNA: TGTGCCATCAGTGAGTACACAGGTTCCTACGAGCAGTACTTC. It yields the protein CAISEYTGSYEQYF.

This chain connects TRBV20-1 to TRBJ2-7; D may be TRBD1 or TRBD2 (6 bases each). Trimming shortened V by 3 bases and J by 5 bases, and 14 bases separated the two germline ends. The CDR3 loop spans 13 amino acids. Germline V gene data show CDR1 as DFQATT and CDR2 as SNEGSKA (reference sequence). The CDR3 region is CSARGGGAHEQYF. The CDR3 DNA reads as TGCAGTGCTAGGGGGGGCGGAGCCCACGAGCAGTACTTC.

This clonotype was seen more than once but under ten times. The chain combines TRBV27 with TRBJ2-1; D ambiguous. The V and J ends lost 4 bases and 4 bases respectively, with 20 bases between them. Germline assignment: CDR1 MNHEY and CDR2 SMNVEV (reference sequence). This CDR3 contains 17 residues. CDR3 sequence reads: CASSSPGSQYYYNEQFF. The CDR3 DNA reads TGTGCCAGCAGTTCTCCGGGCAGCCAATATTATTACAATGAGCAGTTCTTC.

This chain joins TRBV12-3 or TRBV12-4 and TRBJ2-3; D possibly corresponds to TRBD1 (6 bases). The CDR3 is made up of 11 amino acids. The V end lost 8 bases, the J end lost 8 bases, and 11 bases lay between the germline ends. The CDR3 here is CASAQGSTQYF. The CDR3 DNA reads as TGTGCCAGCGCCCAGGGGAGTACGCAGTATTTT.

The V call is TRBV4-1, the J call TRBJ1-1; D is uncertain. The CDR3 contains 16 residues. Germline values: CDR1 MGHRA, CDR2 YSYEKL. Trimming pared 0 bases from V and 5 bases from J, leaving 16 bases between. This CDR3 reads CASSQDGGLGRTEAFF. The CDR3 DNA follows: TGCGCCAGCAGCCAAGACGGCGGCCTCGGGAGGACTGAAGCTTTCTTT.

The chain combines TRBV20-1 with TRBJ2-1; 7 nucleotides match TRBD2. The CDR3 runs 14 residues. V lost 6 bases to trimming and J lost 4 bases; unmatched junction nucleotides: 9. Germline CDR1 reads DFQATT; CDR2 reads SNEGSKA (reference sequence). The CDR3 DNA follows: TGCAGTGCCACCCGGCGGGAGATATACAATGAGCAGTTCTTC. Its protein product is CSATRREIYNEQFF.